This is a list of T cell receptor beta chains from one sample in a study of early T cells in non-severe SARS-CoV-2 infection. MiXCR, applied by TCRdb to the 5' RACE reads, yields one record per CDR3 protein. The sample consists of fewer than 50,000 distinct CDR3 sequences, approximately 12% of them appearing once. The sequencing sample was made of whole blood. These receptors originate from an adult who was a healthcare worker with PCR-confirmed SARS-CoV-2 infection or an uninfected control (not recorded which). Both conserved end residues are part of each CDR3. The D gene is left open where the match is weak. Not every row has a clone size; where given, it reads once, few, many or a size class.

V	D	size	J	CDR3	DNA
TRBV14	TRBD2	few	TRBJ2-2	CASRHQMLAGRTGELFF	TGTGCCAGCAGACATCAAATGCTAGCGGGAAGGACCGGGGAGCTGTTTTTT
TRBV7-6	-	many	TRBJ1-4	CASSLLGGTLNEKLFF	TGTGCCAGCAGCTTATTAGGGGGGACTCTCAATGAAAAACTGTTTTTT
TRBV4-1	TRBD2	many	TRBJ2-7	CASSQTSGRRTSYEQYF	TGCGCCAGCAGCCAAACTAGCGGGAGGAGGACTTCCTACGAGCAGTACTTC
TRBV7-2	TRBD1	many	TRBJ1-2	CASSLLTGGSYGYTF	TGTGCCAGCAGCTTATTAACAGGGGGGAGCTATGGCTACACCTTC
TRBV20-1	-	-	TRBJ1-2	CSAGDYGYTF	TGCAGTGCCGGGGACTATGGCTACACCTTC
TRBV6-5	TRBD1	-	TRBJ2-7	CASSYRGQGAYEQYF	TGTGCCAGCAGTTATAGGGGACAGGGGGCTTACGAGCAGTACTTC
TRBV4-3	TRBD1	few	TRBJ2-1	CASSPVRGHRGEQFF	TGCGCCAGCAGCCCCGTAAGAGGGCACAGGGGTGAGCAGTTCTTC
TRBV4-3	-	-	TRBJ2-4	CASSQDTNIQYF	TGCGCCAGCAGCCAAGACACTAACATTCAGTACTTC
TRBV6-6	-	many	TRBJ2-2	CASSARLELGTGELFF	TGTGCCAGCAGTGCTAGACTAGAGTTGGGCACCGGGGAGCTGTTTTTT
TRBV20-1	-	-	TRBJ2-5	CSAEGNLETQYF	TGCAGTGCCGAGGGTAATTTAGAGACCCAGTACTTC
TRBV10-3	TRBD1	-	TRBJ2-7	CAISELTGWNYEQYF	TGTGCCATCAGTGAGCTGACAGGGTGGAACTACGAGCAGTACTTC
TRBV20-1	TRBD1	-	TRBJ1-5	CSAYRGGQPQHF	TGCAGTGCTTACAGGGGGGGGCAGCCCCAGCATTTT
TRBV20-1	TRBD1	-	TRBJ2-1	CSASAPGQQIEQFF	TGCAGTGCTAGTGCTCCGGGACAGCAAATTGAGCAGTTCTTC
TRBV2	-	-	TRBJ1-1	CASEIGTLNTEAFF	TGTGCCAGCGAGATAGGGACCTTGAACACTGAAGCTTTCTTT
TRBV6-5	TRBD1	-	TRBJ2-7	CASSRDRVSYEQYF	TGTGCCAGCAGTCGGGACAGGGTTTCCTACGAGCAGTACTTC
TRBV19	-	-	TRBJ2-1	CASSIPGTVTDNEQFF	TGTGCCAGTAGTATACCCGGGACTGTTACAGACAATGAGCAGTTCTTC
TRBV7-9	-	many	TRBJ2-1	CASLPRELAYNEQFF	TGTGCCAGCCTTCCGAGGGAGTTAGCCTACAATGAGCAGTTCTTC
TRBV7-9	TRBD1	-	TRBJ1-1	CASSRDSQPIAFF	TGTGCCAGCAGCCGGGACAGTCAGCCCATTGCTTTCTTT
TRBV5-5	TRBD1	many	TRBJ2-2	CASSLGTGLSGNTGELFF	TGTGCCAGCAGCTTGGGGACAGGGCTTTCGGGGAACACCGGGGAGCTGTTTTTT
TRBV28	TRBD2	-	TRBJ2-3	CASSSLAGSPTDTQYF	TGTGCCAGCAGTTCCCTAGCGGGGTCACCCACAGATACGCAGTATTTT
TRBV5-1	-	few	TRBJ1-2	CASSSSGGGNYGYTF	TGCGCCAGCAGCTCCTCAGGAGGAGGCAACTATGGCTACACCTTC
TRBV29-1	-	-	TRBJ2-2	CSVDVLNTGELFF	TGCAGCGTTGATGTATTGAACACCGGGGAGCTGTTTTTT
TRBV5-4	TRBD2	-	TRBJ2-1	CASSLGGLAGVDEQFF	TGTGCCAGCAGCTTGGGGGGACTAGCGGGAGTAGATGAGCAGTTCTTC
TRBV6-1	-	few	TRBJ2-3	CASSAWPSTSTDTQYF	TGTGCCAGCAGTGCCTGGCCTTCGACTAGCACAGATACGCAGTATTTT
TRBV4-1	TRBD2	few	TRBJ2-1	CASSQLTSGRYNEQFF	TGCGCCAGCAGCCAACTGACTAGCGGGAGATATAATGAGCAGTTCTTC
TRBV29-1	-	many	TRBJ2-7	CSVLHVTVTLGYEQYF	TGCAGCGTGCTCCACGTGACGGTCACCTTAGGGTACGAGCAGTACTTC
TRBV12-3/TRBV12-4	TRBD2	-	TRBJ2-3	CASSSLAGSTDTQYF	TGTGCCAGCAGTTCGCTAGCGGGGAGCACAGATACGCAGTATTTT
TRBV25-1	-	-	TRBJ2-2	CASSQEGFANTGELFF	TGTGCCAGTTCACAGGAGGGGTTCGCGAACACCGGGGAGCTGTTTTTT
TRBV12-3/TRBV12-4	TRBD1	-	TRBJ2-7	CASRLTGTGNYEQYF	TGTGCCAGCAGACTAACCGGGACAGGGAACTACGAGCAGTACTTC
TRBV10-3	TRBD1	many	TRBJ2-1	CAISTGANPDEQFF	TGTGCCATCAGCACAGGGGCGAACCCGGATGAGCAGTTCTTC
TRBV5-1	TRBD1	many	TRBJ1-1	CASSFGDRGIPNTEAFF	TGCGCCAGCAGCTTTGGGGACAGGGGGATACCGAACACTGAAGCTTTCTTT
TRBV2	-	-	TRBJ1-5	CASSNDRRSNQPQHF	TGTGCCAGCAGCAACGACAGGCGTAGCAATCAGCCCCAGCATTTT
TRBV5-6	TRBD1	-	TRBJ2-7	CASSPDRVGQYF	TGTGCCAGCAGCCCCGACAGGGTCGGGCAGTACTTC
TRBV29-1	TRBD1	few	TRBJ1-2	CSVVSPPGGANGYTF	TGCAGCGTTGTTTCCCCTCCAGGGGGCGCAAATGGCTACACCTTC
TRBV20-1	-	-	TRBJ2-5	CSASPPPFETQYF	TGCAGTGCTAGTCCGCCTCCGTTTGAGACCCAGTACTTC
TRBV6-2/TRBV6-3	-	many	TRBJ2-3	CASSTYTGTDTQYF	TGTGCCAGCAGTACCTACACTGGTACAGATACGCAGTATTTT
TRBV4-2	TRBD2	many	TRBJ2-7	CASSQVSSLGGIYEQYF	TGTGCCAGCAGCCAAGTCTCTTCCTTGGGGGGGATCTACGAGCAGTACTTC
TRBV29-1	TRBD1	-	TRBJ2-7	CSVDRTGSSYEQYF	TGCAGCGTTGACCGGACAGGGAGCTCCTACGAGCAGTACTTC
TRBV3-1	TRBD2	many	TRBJ2-5	CASSPGLAGSQETQYF	TGTGCCAGCAGCCCTGGACTAGCGGGTAGCCAAGAGACCCAGTACTTC
TRBV4-3	TRBD2	few	TRBJ2-2	CASSPTSGNTGELFF	TGCGCCAGCAGCCCGACTAGCGGGAACACCGGGGAGCTGTTTTTT
TRBV10-2	TRBD2	-	TRBJ2-7	CASSARTSGNYEQYF	TGCGCCAGCAGTGCCCGGACTAGCGGCAACTACGAGCAGTACTTC
TRBV29-1	-	many	TRBJ2-3	CSVVPPGGSTDTQYF	TGCAGCGTCGTACCTCCTGGGGGCAGCACAGATACGCAGTATTTT
TRBV25-1	-	few	TRBJ1-2	CASRKDEDGYTF	TGTGCCAGCAGGAAGGATGAGGATGGCTACACCTTC
TRBV7-2	-	-	TRBJ2-1	CASSLQRGSYNEQFF	TGTGCCAGCAGCTTACAGAGGGGCTCCTACAATGAGCAGTTCTTC
TRBV4-1	-	-	TRBJ2-5	CASSPDSSRETQYF	TGCGCCAGCAGCCCGGACTCGTCTCGTGAGACCCAGTACTTC
TRBV29-1	-	many	TRBJ1-1	CSAPTSAGEAFF	TGCAGCGCACCTACCTCGGCTGGAGAAGCTTTCTTT
TRBV24-1	-	few	TRBJ2-1	CATRSARGDYNEQFF	TGTGCCACCAGATCCGCCAGGGGGGACTACAATGAGCAGTTCTTC
TRBV20-1	-	many	TRBJ2-5	CSARFSGGQETQYF	TGCAGTGCTAGATTTAGCGGAGGTCAAGAGACCCAGTACTTC
TRBV5-1	TRBD1	many	TRBJ2-6	CASSPSQGSGANVLTF	TGCGCCAGCAGCCCCTCACAGGGGTCTGGGGCCAACGTCCTGACTTTC
TRBV28	TRBD1	many	TRBJ2-5	CASSLAGGLETQYF	TGTGCCAGCAGTTTAGCAGGGGGCTTGGAGACCCAGTACTTC
TRBV21-1	-	many	TRBJ1-6	CASSKVRSSRDRGLFYNSPLHF	TGTGCCAGCAGCAAAGTAAGGTCCTCCCGGGACAGGGGGCTTTTCTATAATTCACCCCTCCACTTT
TRBV7-3	-	few	TRBJ1-5	CASSLDRKPQHF	TGTGCCAGCAGCTTAGATCGCAAGCCCCAGCATTTT
TRBV7-9	TRBD2	-	TRBJ2-1	CASVMTQSGKQFF	TGTGCCAGCGTTATGACACAAAGCGGGAAGCAGTTCTTC
TRBV7-9	-	-	TRBJ1-6	CASSRPPLHF	TGTGCCAGCAGCCGACCTCCCCTCCACTTT